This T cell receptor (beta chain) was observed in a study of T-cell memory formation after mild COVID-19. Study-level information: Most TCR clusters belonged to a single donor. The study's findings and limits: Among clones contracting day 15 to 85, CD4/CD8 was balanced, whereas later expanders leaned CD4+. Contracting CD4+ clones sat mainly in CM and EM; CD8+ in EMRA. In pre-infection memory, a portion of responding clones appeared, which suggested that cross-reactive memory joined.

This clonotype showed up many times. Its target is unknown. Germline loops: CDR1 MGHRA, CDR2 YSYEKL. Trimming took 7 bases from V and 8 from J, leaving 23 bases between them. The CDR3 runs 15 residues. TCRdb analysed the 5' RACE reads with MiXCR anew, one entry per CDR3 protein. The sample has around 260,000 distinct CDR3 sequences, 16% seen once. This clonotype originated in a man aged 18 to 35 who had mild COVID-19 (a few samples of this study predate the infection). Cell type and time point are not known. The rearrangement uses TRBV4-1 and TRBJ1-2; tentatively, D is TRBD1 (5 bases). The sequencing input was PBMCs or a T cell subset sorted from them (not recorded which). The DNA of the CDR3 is TGCGCCAGCACCACTCTGGGAGGGGTTCGGGTAGGCTACACCTTC. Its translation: CASTTLGGVRVGYTF.